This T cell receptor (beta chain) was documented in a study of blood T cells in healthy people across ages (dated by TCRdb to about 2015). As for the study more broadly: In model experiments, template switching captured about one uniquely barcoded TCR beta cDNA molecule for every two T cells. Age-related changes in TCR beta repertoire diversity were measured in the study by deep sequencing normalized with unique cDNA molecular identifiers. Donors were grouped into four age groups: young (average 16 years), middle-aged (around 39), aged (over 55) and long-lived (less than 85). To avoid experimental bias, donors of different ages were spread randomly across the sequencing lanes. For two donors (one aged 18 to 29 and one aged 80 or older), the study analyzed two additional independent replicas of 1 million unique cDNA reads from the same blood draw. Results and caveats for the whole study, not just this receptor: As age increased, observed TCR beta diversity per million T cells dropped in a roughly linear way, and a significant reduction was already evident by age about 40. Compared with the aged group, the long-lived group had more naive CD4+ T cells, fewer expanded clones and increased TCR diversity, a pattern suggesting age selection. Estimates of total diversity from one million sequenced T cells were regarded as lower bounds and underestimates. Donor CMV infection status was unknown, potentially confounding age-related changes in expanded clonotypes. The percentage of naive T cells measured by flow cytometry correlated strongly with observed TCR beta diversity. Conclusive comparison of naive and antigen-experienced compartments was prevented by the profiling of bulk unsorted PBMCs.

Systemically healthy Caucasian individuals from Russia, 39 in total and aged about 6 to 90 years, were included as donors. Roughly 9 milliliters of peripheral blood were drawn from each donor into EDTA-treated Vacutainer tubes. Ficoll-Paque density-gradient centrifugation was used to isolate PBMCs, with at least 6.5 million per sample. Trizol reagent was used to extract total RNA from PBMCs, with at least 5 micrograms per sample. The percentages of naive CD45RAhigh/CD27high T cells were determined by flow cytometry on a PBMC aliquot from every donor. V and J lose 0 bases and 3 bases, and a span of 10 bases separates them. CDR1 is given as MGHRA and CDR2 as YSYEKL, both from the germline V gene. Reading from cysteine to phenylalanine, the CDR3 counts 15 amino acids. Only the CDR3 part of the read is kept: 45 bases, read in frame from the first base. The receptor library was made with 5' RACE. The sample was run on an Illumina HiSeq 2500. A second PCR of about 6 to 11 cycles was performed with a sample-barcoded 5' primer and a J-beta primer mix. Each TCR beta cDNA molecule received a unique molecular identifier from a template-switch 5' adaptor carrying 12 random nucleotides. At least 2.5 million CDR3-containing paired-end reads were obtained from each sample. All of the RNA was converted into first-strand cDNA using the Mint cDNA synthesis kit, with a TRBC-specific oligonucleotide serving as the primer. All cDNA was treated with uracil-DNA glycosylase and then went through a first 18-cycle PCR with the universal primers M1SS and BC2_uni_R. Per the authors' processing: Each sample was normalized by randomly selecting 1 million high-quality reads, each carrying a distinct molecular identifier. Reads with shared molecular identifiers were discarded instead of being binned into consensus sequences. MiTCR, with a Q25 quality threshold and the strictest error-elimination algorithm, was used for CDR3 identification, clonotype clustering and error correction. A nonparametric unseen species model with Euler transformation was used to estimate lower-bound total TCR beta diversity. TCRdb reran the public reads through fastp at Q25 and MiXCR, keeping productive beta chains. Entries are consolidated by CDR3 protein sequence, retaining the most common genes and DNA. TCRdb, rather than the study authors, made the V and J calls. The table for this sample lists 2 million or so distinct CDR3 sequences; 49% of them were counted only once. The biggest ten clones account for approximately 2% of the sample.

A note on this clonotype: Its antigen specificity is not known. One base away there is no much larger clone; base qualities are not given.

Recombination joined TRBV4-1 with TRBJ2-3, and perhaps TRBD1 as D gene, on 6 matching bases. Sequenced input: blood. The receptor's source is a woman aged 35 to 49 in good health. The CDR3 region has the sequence CASSQDPGETDTQYF. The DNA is TGCGCCAGCAGCCAAGACCCAGGGGAAACAGATACGCAGTATTTT.